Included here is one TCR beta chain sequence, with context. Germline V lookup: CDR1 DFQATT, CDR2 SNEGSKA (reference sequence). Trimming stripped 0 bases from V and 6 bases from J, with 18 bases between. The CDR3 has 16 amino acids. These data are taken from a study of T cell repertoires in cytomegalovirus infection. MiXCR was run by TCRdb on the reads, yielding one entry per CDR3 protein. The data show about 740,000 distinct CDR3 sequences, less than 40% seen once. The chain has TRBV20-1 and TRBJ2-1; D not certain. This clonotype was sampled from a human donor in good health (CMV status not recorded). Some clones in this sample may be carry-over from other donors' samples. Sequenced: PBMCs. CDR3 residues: CSARDPPEPDSNEQFF. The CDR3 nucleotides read TGCAGTGCTAGAGACCCCCCGGAGCCGGATTCCAATGAGCAGTTCTTC.